This TCR beta chain was sequenced during a study of blood T cells in healthy people across ages (dated by TCRdb to the mid-2010s). About the study as a whole: In model experiments, template switching captured roughly one uniquely barcoded TCR beta cDNA molecule for every two T cells. To track age-related changes in TCR beta repertoire diversity, the study relied on deep sequencing normalized with unique cDNA molecular identifiers. Donors were grouped into four age groups: young (average approximately 16 years), middle-aged (39), aged (about 59) and long-lived (roughly 80). Two additional independent replicas of 1 million unique cDNA reads from the same blood draw were analyzed for two donors (one aged 18 to 30 and one aged 80 or older). The research as a whole found: A strong correlation was found between observed TCR beta diversity and the percentage of naive T cells measured by flow cytometry. Because profiling used bulk unsorted PBMCs, naive and antigen-experienced compartments could not be compared conclusively. Donor CMV infection status was unknown, potentially confounding age-related changes in expanded clonotypes. Observed TCR beta diversity per million T cells fell roughly linearly with age, and a significant reduction was already apparent by age roughly 40. Estimates of total diversity based on one million sequenced T cells were regarded as lower bounds and as underestimates. Compared with the aged group, more naive CD4+ T cells, fewer expanded clones and increased TCR diversity were shown by the long-lived group, suggesting age selection.

Donors were a few dozen systemically healthy Caucasian individuals from Russia aged roughly 6 to 90 years. Ten milliliters of peripheral blood were drawn from each donor into EDTA-treated Vacutainer tubes. PBMCs were isolated by Ficoll-Paque density-gradient centrifugation, with at least 6.5 million obtained per sample. Total RNA was extracted from PBMCs with Trizol reagent, with at least 6 micrograms obtained per sample. For every donor, an aliquot of PBMCs went through flow cytometry to measure the percentages of naive CD45RAhigh/CD27high T cells. This clonotype was observed once. Its antigen remains unidentified. Per-base quality was not reported, and no clone a single base away is much larger than it. Receptors were amplified or captured by 5' RACE. The data were produced on an Illumina HiSeq 2500. A second PCR of roughly 7 to 11 cycles was performed with a sample-barcoded 5' primer and a J-beta primer mix. A unique molecular identifier was introduced onto each TCR beta cDNA molecule by a template-switch 5' adaptor carrying 12 random nucleotides. Each sample yielded at least 3 million CDR3-containing paired-end reads. The Mint cDNA synthesis kit, primed by a TRBC-specific oligonucleotide, was used to synthesize first-strand cDNA from all RNA. All cDNA was treated with uracil-DNA glycosylase and then went through a first 18-cycle PCR with the universal primers M1SS and BC2_uni_R. Per the authors' processing: For normalization, 1 million high-quality reads were randomly selected from each sample, with every read carrying a distinct molecular identifier. Instead of being binned into consensus sequences, reads with shared molecular identifiers were discarded. MiTCR, with a Q25 quality threshold and the strictest error-elimination algorithm, was used for CDR3 identification, clonotype clustering and error correction. A nonparametric unseen species model with Euler transformation was used to estimate lower-bound total TCR beta diversity. Starting from the raw public reads, TCRdb applied fastp trimming at Q25, assembled clones with MiXCR and retained in-frame beta chains. Here each entry gathers all rows of one CDR3 protein and keeps the most common genes and DNA. The V and J calls here are based on TCRdb, not the publication. Counted in this sample were about 800,000 distinct CDR3 sequences; 20% to 25% of them appeared once. Together, the top ten hold approximately 3.7% of the sample.

V lost 7 bases and J lost 4 bases, and the count of bases not matched to a germline gene is 5. According to the germline V gene, CDR1 reads SNHLY and CDR2 reads FYNNEI. The CDR3 goes from the cysteine to the phenylalanine over 14 residues. The entry retains the CDR3 DNA only, 42 bases that are in frame from base 1. The same sample was also studied in work on T cells of mothers and their children. Reported in the second study: Donors were nine systemically healthy Caucasian individuals: three mothers and their six children. cDNA synthesis used all of the extracted RNA, with around 1.6 ug of RNA in each 15 ul reaction. In the second PCR, the M1S primer added sample barcodes and 2-4 random nucleotides. Each mother yielded over 8.5 million TCR beta CDR3 reads and each child roughly 3 million reads. Thymic selection similarly shapes TCR recombination output in related and unrelated pairs, with minor effect from inherited differences. Related mother-child pairs always showed normalized repertoire overlap that was slightly higher than in unrelated mother-child pairs, though the difference was never significant. No persistent microchimeric T cell clones were found, with a detection sensitivity of around 100 clones per million clonotypes. In the study, deep NGS was used to compare the TCR beta repertoires of mothers and children, and features distinguishing related mother-child pairs from unrelated individuals were sought. Mothers averaged roughly 40 +/- 4 years of age and children averaged around 10 +/- 4 years. After adapter ligation with NEBNext reagents, the libraries were sequenced on Illumina HiSeq 2000 with 100+100 nt paired-end reads. To avoid cross-contamination, the mother libraries and the child libraries were prepared a month apart and sequenced in separate runs. Each donor had between about 450,000 and 2,300,000 distinct TCR beta clonotypes identified. Naive TCR beta clonotypes were estimated from low-frequency clonotypes matched to each donor's FACS-determined naive share, without sorting.

The specimen sequenced was blood. The receptor was isolated from a boy aged 5-17 years in good health. The V and J genes are TRBV2 and TRBJ2-3, with 10 middle bases fitting TRBD2. The CDR3 sequence is CASKAGGRADTQYF. The nucleotide sequence reads as follows: TGTGCCAGCAAAGCGGGGGGGCGCGCAGATACGCAGTATTTT.